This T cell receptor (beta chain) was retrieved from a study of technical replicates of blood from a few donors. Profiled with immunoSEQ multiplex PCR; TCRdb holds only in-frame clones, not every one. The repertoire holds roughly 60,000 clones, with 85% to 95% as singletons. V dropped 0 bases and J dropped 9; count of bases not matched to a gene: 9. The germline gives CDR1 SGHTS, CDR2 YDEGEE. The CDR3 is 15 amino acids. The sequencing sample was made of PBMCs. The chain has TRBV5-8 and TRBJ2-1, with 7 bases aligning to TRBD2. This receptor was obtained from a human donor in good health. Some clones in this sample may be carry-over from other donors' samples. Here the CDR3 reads CASSLAWGGVVEQFF. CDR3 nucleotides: TGTGCCAGCAGCTTGGCCTGGGGGGGAGTGGTTGAGCAGTTCTTC.